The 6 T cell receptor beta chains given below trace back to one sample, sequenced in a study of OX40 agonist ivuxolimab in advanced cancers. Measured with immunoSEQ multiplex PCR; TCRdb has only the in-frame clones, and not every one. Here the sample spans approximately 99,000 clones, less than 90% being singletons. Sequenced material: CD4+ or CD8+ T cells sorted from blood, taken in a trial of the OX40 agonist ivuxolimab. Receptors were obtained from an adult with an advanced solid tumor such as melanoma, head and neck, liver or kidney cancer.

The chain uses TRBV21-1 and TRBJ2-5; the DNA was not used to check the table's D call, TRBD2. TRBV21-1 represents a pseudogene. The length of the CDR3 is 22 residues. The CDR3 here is CASSAAPGLAGGLLSYQETQYF. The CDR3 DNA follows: TGTGCCAGCAGCGCCGCACCGGGACTAGCGGGAGGGCTCCTCTCGTACCAAGAGACCCAGTACTTC.

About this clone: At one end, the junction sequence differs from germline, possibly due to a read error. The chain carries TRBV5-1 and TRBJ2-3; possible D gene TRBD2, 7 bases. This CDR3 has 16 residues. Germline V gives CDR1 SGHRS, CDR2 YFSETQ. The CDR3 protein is CARSLAEGGDTDTQYF. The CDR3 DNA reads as TGCGCCCGCAGCTTGGCCGAAGGGGGGGACACAGATACGCAGTATTTT.

CDR3 DNA sequence: TGTGCCAGCAGCTCAAGCGGGGGTGCTAATGAAAAACTGTTTTTT. This encodes CASSSSGGANEKLFF. This rearrangement joins TRBV7-6 to TRBJ1-4, with D tentatively TRBD1 (5 bases). The germline gives CDR1 SGHVS, CDR2 FNYEAQ. The V end lost 4 bases, the J end lost 3 bases, and 12 bases lay between the germline ends. The length of the CDR3 is 15 residues.

CDR3 coding DNA: TGTGCCAGCAGTTTCACGGCGCACTACGAGCAGTACTTC. Translation gives CASSFTAHYEQYF. V usage is TRBV27 and J usage is TRBJ2-5; D remains ambiguous. The J call may not be correct, given that the DNA end is closer to TRBJ2-7. This CDR3 contains 13 residues. Germline-derived CDR1 and CDR2 are MNHEY and SMNVEV (reference sequence).

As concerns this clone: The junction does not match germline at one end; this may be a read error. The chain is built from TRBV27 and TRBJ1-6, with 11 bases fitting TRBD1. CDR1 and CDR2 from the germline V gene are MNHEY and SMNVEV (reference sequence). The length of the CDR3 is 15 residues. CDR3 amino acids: CASSTGQGGDSPPHF. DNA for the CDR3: TGTGCCAGCAGTACGGGACAGGGGGGCGATTCACCCCCCCACTTT.

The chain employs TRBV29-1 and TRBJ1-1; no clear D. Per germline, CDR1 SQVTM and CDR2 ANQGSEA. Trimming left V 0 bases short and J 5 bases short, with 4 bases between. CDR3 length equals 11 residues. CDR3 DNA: TGCAGCGTTGAAGATCGTACTGAAGCTTTCTTT. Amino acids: CSVEDRTEAFF.